The source of this TCR beta chain is a study of T cells in Graves' hyperthyroidism and ophthalmopathy. Germline values: CDR1 MNHEY, CDR2 SMNVEV (reference sequence). CDR3 length equals 16 residues. The trim removed 0 bases at V and 8 bases at J, leaving 7 bases unmatched. The sample holds a few counts of this clonotype. TCR beta CDR3 region amplification was performed from RNA transcripts. The primer set for the first-round RT-PCR of the TCR CDR3 was HTBI. TCRdb re-analysed the multiplex PCR reads in MiXCR, keeping a single row per CDR3 protein. The sample contains about 370,000 distinct CDR3 sequences, about 16% of which appear only once.

Specimen: blood. This TCR was recovered from a woman aged 60-75 years with Graves' ophthalmopathy. The chain links TRBV27 to TRBJ2-1; 10 bases are a match to TRBD2. CDR3 DNA sequence: TGTGCCAGCAGTTTATCGGCTAGCGGGAGTATAGATGAGCAGTTCTTC. Translated, it gives CASSLSASGSIDEQFF.